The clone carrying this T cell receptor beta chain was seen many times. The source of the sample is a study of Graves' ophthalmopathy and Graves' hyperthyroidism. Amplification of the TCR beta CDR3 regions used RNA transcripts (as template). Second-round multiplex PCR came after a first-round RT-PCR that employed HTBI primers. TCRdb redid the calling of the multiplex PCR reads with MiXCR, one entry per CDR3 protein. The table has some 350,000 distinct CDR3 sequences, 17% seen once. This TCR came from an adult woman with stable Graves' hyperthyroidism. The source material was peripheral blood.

The CDR3 is CATSDLGHITGELFF. The DNA for the CDR3 is TGTGCCACCAGTGATTTAGGACATATCACCGGGGAGCTGTTTTTT. This rearrangement joins TRBV24-1 to TRBJ2-2, with D perhaps matching TRBD1 (5 bases). Germline CDR1 KGHDR, CDR2 SFDVKD. CDR3 size: 15 residues. V lost 1 base, J lost 4 bases, and 9 bases lay in between.